This T cell receptor beta chain emerged from a study of T cell repertoires in cytomegalovirus infection. V shed 4 bases and J shed 1 base, with 10 bases lying between them. This CDR3 contains 14 residues. TCRdb reprocessed the reads via MiXCR and lists one record per CDR3 protein. The table includes around 260,000 distinct CDR3 sequences, about 26% detected once. A few counts support this clonotype. The source of this sequence is a human donor in good health (CMV status not recorded). Some clones in this sample may be carry-over from other donors' samples. The chain uses TRBV12-3 or TRBV12-4 and TRBJ1-1; D not certain. Material: PBMCs. This CDR3 reads CASSSSYRNTEAFF. The CDR3 DNA reads TGTGCCAGCAGTTCCTCCTACAGGAACACTGAAGCTTTCTTT.